The rows below give T cell receptor beta chains drawn from one sample of a study of T-cell reconstitution after alpha-beta-depleted transplantation in children. TCRdb independently ran MiXCR on the PCR reads; one entry per CDR3 protein. Found here are fewer than 350,000 distinct CDR3 sequences, roughly 7.8% of them singletons; the top ten hold over 7.5%. The sequences come from peripheral blood, collected 360 days after TCRalphabeta/CD19-depleted stem cell transplant. Receptor source: a female patient aged 2-15 years who had a stem cell transplant for Fanconi anemia, so the T cells may come from the graft donor. Both conserved end residues are trimmed from each CDR3. The order of the fields is CDR3 protein, J gene, V gene.

ASSLVLAGVSDTQY | TRBJ2-3 | TRBV7-8
ASSHWTAMNTEAF | TRBJ1-1 | TRBV7-9
ASSDGNSYLQF | TRBJ1-4 | TRBV7-2
ASSLAGVPVAYNSPLH | TRBJ1-6 | TRBV7-2
ASSFFRQETQY | TRBJ2-5 | TRBV12-3/TRBV12-4
ASSFQRNTGELF | TRBJ2-2 | TRBV4-1
ASSLAGGFPYEQY | TRBJ2-7 | TRBV5-1
CASVWGAENTEAF | TRBJ1-1 | TRBV20-1
SADPRSGSFYTDTQY | TRBJ2-3 | TRBV20-1
ASSSGGWTEAF | TRBJ1-1 | TRBV11-2